These T cell receptor beta chains were read from a single sample in a study of blood T cell repertoires in COVID-19. Produced via immunoSEQ multiplex PCR; TCRdb's table is partial and in-frame only. Among roughly 400,000 clones listed, more than 75% were seen once. Source material: PBMCs or T cells enriched from blood (not recorded which). The receptors originated from a woman aged 50 to 65 who had recovered from COVID-19. CDR3s include the opening cysteine and the closing phenylalanine or tryptophan. D genes are given only for firm matches. For some rows the clone size is stated as once, few or many, or as a class when expanded; others skip it.

J	V	size	D	CDR3	DNA
TRBJ2-3	TRBV5-4	once	TRBD1	CASSSPQGGPSTDTQYF	TGTGCCAGCAGCTCCCCACAAGGGGGCCCCAGCACAGATACGCAGTATTTT
TRBJ1-2	TRBV3-1/TRBV3-2	NA	NA	CASSQLNYGYTF	TGTGCCAGCAGCCAACTTAACTATGGCTACACCTTC
TRBJ2-7	TRBV5-1	NA	NA	CASSPGVGSYEQYF	TGCGCCAGCAGCCCGGGGGTAGGTTCCTACGAGCAGTACTTC
TRBJ1-6	TRBV19	NA	NA	CASSPLRRPYNSPLHF	TGTGCCAGTAGCCCACTACGCCGGCCCTATAATTCACCCCTCCACTTT
TRBJ1-6	TRBV2	few	NA	CASREQAANSPLHF	TGTGCCAGCAGGGAACAGGCTGCTAATTCACCCCTCCACTTT
TRBJ1-1	TRBV18	few	NA	CASSPGGGVRKAEAFF	TGTGCCAGCTCACCGGGGGGAGGCGTGCGGAAAGCTGAAGCTTTCTTT
TRBJ2-1	TRBV19	NA	TRBD1	CATLGQGKTRVSYNEQFF	TGTGCCACCCTCGGACAGGGTAAAACAAGGGTCTCCTACAATGAGCAGTTCTTC
TRBJ1-6	TRBV7-9	NA	NA	CASSQPGVSPLHF	TGTGCCAGCAGCCAACCGGGGGTTTCACCCCTCCACTTT
TRBJ1-2	TRBV6-6	once	NA	CASSYPALQGAGYTF	TGTGCCAGCAGTTACCCCGCCCTACAGGGAGCAGGCTACACCTTC
TRBJ1-1	TRBV7-9	NA	NA	CASRGRNTEAFF	TGTGCCAGCAGAGGGAGAAACACTGAAGCTTTCTTT
TRBJ2-3	TRBV3-1/TRBV3-2	few	TRBD2	CASSQAGGRTDTQYF	TGTGCCAGCAGTCAAGCGGGGGGGAGAACAGATACGCAGTATTTT
TRBJ1-6	TRBV27	NA	TRBD1	CASSFSPGGSSYNSPLHF	TGTGCCAGCAGTTTTTCCCCAGGGGGGAGCTCCTATAATTCACCCCTCCACTTT
TRBJ2-2	TRBV6-5	once	TRBD1	CASSFSGQGYTGELFF	TGTGCCAGCAGTTTCTCGGGACAGGGGTACACCGGGGAGCTGTTTTTT
TRBJ2-1	TRBV29-1	NA	NA	CSVEEGSLKDEQFF	TGCAGCGTTGAGGAGGGGTCCCTCAAGGATGAGCAGTTCTTC
TRBJ2-7	TRBV2	NA	TRBD2	CASRGTGTKQYF	TGTGCCAGCAGGGGGACCGGGACTAAGCAGTACTTC
TRBJ1-1	TRBV5-5	NA	NA	CASSLVLGGAANTEAFF	TGTGCCAGCAGCTTGGTTTTAGGTGGGGCGGCAAACACTGAAGCTTTCTTT
TRBJ2-3	TRBV5-6	NA	TRBD2	CASSLSGGPLVYF	TGTGCCAGCAGCTTGTCGGGGGGGCCTCTGGTGTATTTT
TRBJ2-1	TRBV4-1	NA	TRBD2	CASSPVGQAGGLNNEQFF	TGCGCCAGCAGCCCAGTAGGGCAAGCGGGGGGCCTAAACAATGAGCAGTTCTTC
TRBJ2-3	TRBV27	few	TRBD2	CASSLLAGGPPDTQYF	TGTGCCAGCAGTTTATTGGCGGGGGGGCCGCCAGATACGCAGTATTTT
TRBJ2-3	TRBV5-1	NA	NA	CASIGRHNTDTQYF	TGCGCCAGCATAGGGAGACACAACACAGATACGCAGTATTTT
TRBJ1-1	TRBV28	NA	TRBD1	CASSFRTGSGTEAFF	TGTGCCAGCAGTTTCCGGACAGGGAGTGGCACTGAAGCTTTCTTT
TRBJ2-5	TRBV11-2	NA	TRBD1	CASSSYRGRGETQYF	TGTGCCAGCAGCTCTTACAGGGGCCGGGGCGAGACCCAGTACTTC
TRBJ2-3	TRBV4-2	NA	TRBD2	CASSQVTGLEQYF	TGTGCCAGCAGCCAAGTGACGGGACTAGAGCAGTATTTT
TRBJ1-6	TRBV5-6	few	NA	CASSLGSLRDNSPLHF	TGTGCCAGCAGCTTGGGAAGTCTCAGGGATAATTCACCCCTCCACTTT
TRBJ1-1	TRBV10-3	NA	TRBD1	CAIRGDRGLAFF	TGTGCCATCAGAGGGGACAGGGGTTTAGCTTTCTTT
TRBJ1-3	TRBV30	NA	NA	CAWSVFVAFSGNTIYF	TGTGCCTGGAGTGTATTTGTAGCTTTCTCTGGAAACACCATATATTTT
TRBJ1-4	TRBV3-1/TRBV3-2	NA	NA	CASSQEEGQSEKLFF	TGTGCCAGCAGCCAAGAGGAGGGGCAGTCTGAAAAACTGTTTTTT
TRBJ2-1	TRBV19	NA	TRBD2	CASTSGGPYNEQFF	TGTGCCAGCACTAGCGGGGGACCGTACAATGAGCAGTTCTTC
TRBJ2-3	TRBV3-1/TRBV3-2	NA	NA	CASSQVSRDTQYF	TGTGCCAGCAGCCAAGTCTCGAGAGATACGCAGTATTTT
TRBJ1-2	TRBV27	NA	NA	CASSTRSNYGYTF	TGTGCCAGCAGTACCAGGTCCAACTATGGCTACACCTTC
TRBJ1-2	TRBV20-1	NA	NA	CSASTGYYGYTF	TGCAGTGCTAGTACAGGGTACTATGGCTACACCTTC
TRBJ1-6	TRBV18	NA	NA	CASSPADTGSPLHF	TGTGCCAGCTCACCCGCAGACACGGGGTCACCCCTCCACTTT
TRBJ1-2	TRBV10-3	NA	NA	CAIEASSGYTF	TGTGCCATCGAAGCATCTAGCGGCTACACCTTC
TRBJ2-7	TRBV29-1	NA	NA	CSVDFSGDEQYF	TGCAGCGTTGACTTTTCGGGGGACGAGCAGTACTTC
TRBJ1-1	TRBV3-1/TRBV3-2	once	NA	CASARGAGTEAFF	TGTGCCAGTGCCAGGGGCGCCGGGACTGAAGCTTTCTTT
TRBJ1-2	TRBV25-1	NA	NA	CASERGPNYGYTF	TGTGCCAGCGAAAGGGGCCCTAACTATGGCTACACCTTC
TRBJ1-4	TRBV28	NA	NA	CASSQQGGLSEKLFF	TGTGCCAGCAGCCAACAAGGAGGTTTAAGTGAAAAACTGTTTTTT
TRBJ2-7	TRBV12-3/TRBV12-4	NA	NA	CASSLSRYEQYF	TGTGCCAGCAGTTTAAGCCGCTACGAGCAGTACTTC
TRBJ1-3	TRBV6-5	NA	NA	CASSSRGPGNTIYF	TGTGCCAGCAGCTCCCGGGGTCCTGGAAACACCATATATTTT
TRBJ1-2	TRBV5-1	once	NA	CASSLASGLTGGSYTF	TGCGCCAGCAGCTTGGCTAGCGGCCTTACCGGGGGTAGCTACACCTTC
TRBJ2-1	TRBV6-1	NA	TRBD2	CASSEFYLAGVTYNEQFF	TGTGCCAGCAGTGAATTTTATTTGGCGGGGGTTACCTACAATGAGCAGTTCTTC
TRBJ1-1	TRBV30	NA	NA	CAWRHGNTEAFF	TGTGCCTGGAGACATGGGAACACTGAAGCTTTCTTT
TRBJ1-5	TRBV30	NA	NA	CAWSEDIDQPQHF	TGTGCCTGGAGTGAGGACATAGATCAGCCCCAGCATTTT
TRBJ1-5	TRBV6-1	NA	NA	CASSEARTLRGQPQHF	TGTGCCAGCAGTGAAGCGAGGACACTCCGGGGGCAGCCCCAGCATTTT
TRBJ1-1	TRBV5-1	NA	TRBD1	CASSRDRLTFF	TGCGCCAGCAGCCGGGACAGGTTAACTTTCTTT
TRBJ1-5	TRBV18	NA	NA	CASSAGEYQPQHF	TGTGCCAGCTCCGCGGGAGAATATCAGCCCCAGCATTTT
TRBJ1-2	TRBV4-1	NA	NA	CASSQELRRAFYGYTF	TGCGCCAGCAGCCAAGAATTACGGCGAGCGTTCTATGGCTACACCTTC
TRBJ2-7	TRBV2	NA	NA	CASSPRIGSGYEQYF	TGTGCCAGCAGTCCTAGGATAGGTAGCGGCTACGAGCAGTACTTC
TRBJ2-7	TRBV27	NA	TRBD2	CASSPSGGDLDYEQYF	TGTGCCAGCAGTCCTAGCGGGGGGGATCTGGACTACGAGCAGTACTTC
TRBJ2-7	TRBV2	NA	NA	CASGVRGEQYF	TGTGCCAGCGGGGTAAGGGGCGAGCAGTACTTC
TRBJ1-2	TRBV7-2	NA	NA	CASSRDIDYGYTF	TGTGCCAGCAGCAGGGACATCGACTATGGCTACACCTTC
TRBJ2-2	TRBV11-3	NA	TRBD1	CASSLGQGASYTGELFF	TGTGCCAGCAGCTTAGGACAGGGGGCGAGTTACACCGGGGAGCTGTTTTTT